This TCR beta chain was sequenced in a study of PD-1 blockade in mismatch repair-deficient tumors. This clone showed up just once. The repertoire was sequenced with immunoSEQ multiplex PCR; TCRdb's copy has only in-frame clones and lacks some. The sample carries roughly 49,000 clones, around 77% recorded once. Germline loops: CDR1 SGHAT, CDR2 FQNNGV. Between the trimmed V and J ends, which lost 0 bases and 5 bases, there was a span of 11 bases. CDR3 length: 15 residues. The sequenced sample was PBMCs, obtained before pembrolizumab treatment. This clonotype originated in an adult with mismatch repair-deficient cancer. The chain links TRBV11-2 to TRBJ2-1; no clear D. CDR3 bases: TGTGCCAGCAGCTTAGATCGCCCCCCGAACAATGAGCAGTTCTTC. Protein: CASSLDRPPNNEQFF.